This record concerns one T cell receptor (beta chain) sequence. Its cognate antigen has yet to be identified. Base qualities are missing; no much larger clone stands one base away. The cohort consisted of 666 healthy bone marrow donors. At the time of sampling, all cohort members were nominally healthy, though unrecorded immune exposures were likely present. The donor tested CMV seronegative, placing the donor among the approximately 360 seronegative members of the cohort. A peripheral blood sample was collected from each donor, and TCR beta sequencing was performed on peripheral blood mononuclear cells. The Qiagen DNeasy Blood Extraction Kit was used to extract genomic DNA from the blood cell samples. The method behind the library was the immunoSEQ multiplex PCR assay. For the multiplex PCR, a mixture combining 60 forward primers for TCR Vbeta segments and 13 reverse primers for TCR Jbeta segments was used. A multiplex PCR assay on genomic DNA amplified the CDR3 region of rearranged TCR beta genes. On the Illumina HiSeq System, the amplified TCR beta libraries were sequenced as 87-base-pair reads. The original pipeline was this. A later analysis tallied tens of millions of unique TCR beta chains across the 700 or so repertoires, and about 12 million of those chains were shared by two or more donors. To remove PCR and sequencing errors, raw reads were error-corrected and collapsed into unique sequences using a nearest-neighbor algorithm that merged closely related sequences. To assign V, D and J gene segments, CDR3 sequences were aligned to IMGT reference sequences. For a sequence to be retained, at least a six-nucleotide match to both a V gene segment and a J gene segment was required. A rearrangement counted as productive if the CDR3 had no stop codons and remained in frame with V and J, and every other rearrangement counted as non-productive. Following IMGT convention, CDR3 was defined as the stretch from the second conserved V-encoded cysteine up to the conserved J-encoded phenylalanine. Sequences without an unambiguous match to a single V gene segment were excluded from the earlier analysis of over 500 of the donors. An earlier analysis of a few hundred of the donors called V segments functional above 56.7% productive rearrangements and segregating when the between-donor standard deviation exceeded 5%. A statistical classification framework was built for diagnosing cytomegalovirus status from the catalog of TCR beta chain sequences. V and J gene assignment, in a later analysis, came from comparing TCR nucleotide sequences with IMGT/GENE-DB human TR gene sequences. Using the TCRdist pipeline, a later analysis assigned CDR3 sequences along with most-parsimonious VDJ recombination scenarios. In a later analysis, every TCR beta chain was defined by the combination of its CDR3 amino acid sequence and its V-gene family, and reads without a unique V-gene family were dropped. To address suspected cross-contamination and a sequencing artifact, a later analysis removed 592 highly shared, low-generation-probability nucleotide sequences. In a later analysis, a clonal expansion index was calculated for each public chain from normalized within-repertoire ranks of inferred template counts. Generation probabilities in a later analysis came from a VDJ recombination model fitted to out-of-frame rearrangements, and those results were checked against IGoR. In a later analysis, TCR-TCR, TCR-HLA and TCR-CMV co-occurrence was scored with hypergeometric tests, and a repertoire-size bias correction was applied to TCR pairs. In a later analysis, false discovery rates were estimated by permuting HLA or CMV assignments 20 times. In a later analysis, co-occurring TCRs were grouped with DBSCAN, and TCRdist sequence similarity was added when clustering was performed within HLA-allele-positive subsets. For co-occurrence clustering, repertoires with fewer than 30,000 or more than 120,000 public chains were excluded, along with 4 to 6 repertoires with anomalous nucleotide sharing. Imported from immuneACCESS, the table was reduced by TCRdb to in-frame sequences with V and J called. These copies leave out some clones; in studies compared against another copy, an unresolved V gene accounts for under half, and the cause of the remainder is not known. V, J and clone size reflect that table, while D and trimming were determined from the DNA. This sample comprises 150,000 or so clones, approximately 74% of them detected only once. The top ten clonotypes cover under 2.5% of the sample.

The data are from a study of cytomegalovirus exposure and HLA in healthy donors listed by TCRdb under 2017. Regarding the research as a whole: In an earlier analysis of several hundred of the donors, 250 to 300 Gb of sequence data and approximately 120 million unique TCR beta sequences from approximately 180 million T cells were reported. Typing coverage varied by locus: roughly 629-640 donors for A, B, C, DRB1 and DQB1; roughly 520 for DQA1; more than 600 for DPA1; about 450 for DPB1. Approximately 300 gigabases of sequencing data and approximately 92 million unique TCR sequences made up an early release that covered about 640 HLA-typed donors. Four or five DR-DQ haplotypes were handled as single units for association and clustering because linkage in the cohort was strong. The genetic ancestry cluster associated with self-reported Caucasian donors included around four fifths of the approximately 400 genotyped donors. Alongside the repertoire data, information on donor age, sex, ethnicity and CMV serostatus was compiled. The aim of the study was to test whether cataloging public T cell receptors could identify signatures of past pathogen exposure. In a later analysis, previously published TCR beta repertoires from 666 donors were re-analyzed and high-resolution HLA genotyping was added so that TCR occurrence patterns could be studied. Genome-wide SNP genotypes for about 55% of the roughly 670 donors were used in a later genetic analysis, which treated that subset as a discovery cohort. To predict cytomegalovirus infection status, the study brought together high-throughput TCR immunosequencing, statistical association of individual TCRs with disease status, and machine learning. Every repertoire in the discovery cohort had been generated on one and the same sequencing platform. An earlier analysis of nearly 600 of the donors applied high-throughput TCR beta sequencing to assess whether each TCR beta V gene segment acted as functional or pseudogenic. Both class I and class II loci were covered by HLA typing, at four-digit resolution. Among 300 to 450 genotyped donors of the cohort, an average of approximately 240,000 unique TCR beta nucleotide sequences were sequenced per donor, around a sixth of them non-productive. In the later analysis, no new phenotypic data were used to find candidate immune exposures; instead, reliance was placed on TCR beta sequences and their occurrence across donors. Besides the first cohort of 550 to 750 subjects, a separate validation cohort made up of 120 or so different subjects was used. Using immunosequencing, the study profiled T cell repertoires from 666 subjects and related those repertoires to cytomegalovirus serostatus. Study-wide conclusions, independent of this receptor: Because counts were too low, roughly 18 rarely observed V segments, including chromosome 9 orphons, were left out of the earlier analysis of 587 of the donors. In a later genetic analysis, a missense DCLRE1C variant was associated with V-gene and J-gene trimming of TCR beta chains, and the association was replicated in an independent cohort. In vitro tests confirmed that a few of the cytomegalovirus-associated TCR beta chains recognize cytomegalovirus antigens. Only TCR beta chains were sequenced in this cohort, and the absence of alpha or paired-chain data limited detectable features. Because HLA typing was unavailable for some donors at each locus, only the typed subset was used in association tests. Sequencing depth was assumed to be roughly uniform across donors in the presence/absence analyses, though that assumption may not hold. In a later analysis, most CMV-associated TCR beta chains were found to appear HLA-restricted, with HLA associations seemingly driven largely by CMV exposure. A further reported finding was that TCR beta sequences accurately predicted the HLA-A and HLA-B alleles for most subjects in the first cohort. The authors suggested that the approach could potentially be extended to other disease states and immunological phenotypes. According to a later analysis, TCR association rates differed among HLA loci, with DRB1 alleles showing the most associated TCRs and HLA-C alleles showing the fewest. Because the 87-base-pair reads could not distinguish some IMGT-functional V segments, including TRBV6-2 and TRBV6-3, those segments were excluded. In an earlier analysis of under 600 of the donors, most TCR beta V segments were observed in productive rearrangements about 87% or about 30% of the time, broadly matching IMGT annotations. When HLA alleles, especially DR and DQ, strongly co-occurred, attributing TCR associations to individual alleles was difficult. In a later analysis, some 17,000 TCR beta sequences were associated with specific HLA alleles at a false discovery rate of 0.05. A total of roughly 160 TCR beta chains were listed by the study as associated with cytomegalovirus. In a later genetic analysis, fewer N-insertions in productive TCRs were reported among donors in an Asian-associated ancestry cluster than the roughly 700-donor mean. Most TCR sequences were observed very rarely across donors, whereas some public TCRs were present in many individuals. A later analysis reported that several top co-occurrence clusters appeared linked to parvovirus B19, influenza, CMV and Epstein-Barr virus. The only immune exposure information available for the cohort was CMV serostatus. In a later analysis, HLA-associated TCR beta chains showed more clonal expansion and lower generation probabilities than non-associated chains that were equally common. The classifier was reported to diagnose cytomegalovirus status with high specificity and sensitivity in both the original and validation cohorts. Linkage disequilibrium might explain the correlated functional status among segregating V segments, but an unknown experimental factor could not be excluded. A cluster of highly shared sequence variants was judged likely to be a technical artifact of the sequencing pipeline.

Trimming removed 1 base from V and 0 bases from J, leaving 13 bases between the germline ends. From the germline V gene, CDR1 is KGHSY and CDR2 is FQNENV. Including cysteine and phenylalanine, the CDR3 has 17 amino acids. Only the CDR3 region is kept as DNA, spanning 51 bases read in frame from base 1. Specimen: PBMCs. This TCR was sampled from a young man in good health and CMV-seronegative. This sequence uses TRBV16 and TRBJ1-3; a tentative D call is TRBD1 (5 bases match). The DNA sequence is as follows: TGTGCCAGCAGCCAATATAAATCAGGGCTCTCTGGAAACACCATATATTTT. Translated, this is CASSQYKSGLSGNTIYF.